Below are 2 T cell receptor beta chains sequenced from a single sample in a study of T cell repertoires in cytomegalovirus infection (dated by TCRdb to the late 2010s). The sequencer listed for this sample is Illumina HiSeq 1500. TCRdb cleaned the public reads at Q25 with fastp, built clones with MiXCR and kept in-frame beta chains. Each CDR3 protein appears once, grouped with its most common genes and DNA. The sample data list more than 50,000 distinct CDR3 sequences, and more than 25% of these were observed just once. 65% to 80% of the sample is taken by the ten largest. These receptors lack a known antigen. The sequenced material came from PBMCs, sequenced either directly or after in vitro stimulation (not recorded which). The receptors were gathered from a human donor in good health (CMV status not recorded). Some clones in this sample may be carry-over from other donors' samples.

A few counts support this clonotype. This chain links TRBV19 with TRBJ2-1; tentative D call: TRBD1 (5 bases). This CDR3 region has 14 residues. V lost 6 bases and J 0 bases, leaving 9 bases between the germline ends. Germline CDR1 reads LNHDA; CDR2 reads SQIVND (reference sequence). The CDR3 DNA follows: TGTGCCAGTAGCCTCGACAGCTCCTACAATGAGCAGTTCTTC. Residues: CASSLDSSYNEQFF.

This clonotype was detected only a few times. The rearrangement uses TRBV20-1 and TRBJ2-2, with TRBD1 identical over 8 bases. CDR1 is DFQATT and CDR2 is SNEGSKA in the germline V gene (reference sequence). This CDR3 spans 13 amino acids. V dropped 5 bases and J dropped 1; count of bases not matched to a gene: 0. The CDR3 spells CSADRGNTGELFF. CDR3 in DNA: TGCAGTGCTGACAGGGGGAACACCGGGGAGCTGTTTTTT.